Each of the 10 T cell receptor beta chains below was sequenced from the same sample in a study of blood T cell repertoires in COVID-19. The assay was immunoSEQ multiplex PCR, and TCRdb's table has in-frame clones only and misses some. Of approximately 250,000 clones in the sample, approximately 84% were seen once. The source material was peripheral blood. All receptors come from a man between 45 and 60 years old with acute or convalescent COVID-19.

The J gene is TRBJ1-1, the V gene TRBV21-1; the tabulated D call, TRBD1, remains unverified against the DNA. TRBV21-1 is noted as a pseudogene. The CDR3 covers 12 residues. For the CDR3, the DNA is TGTGCCAGCAAGGGGCCGAACACTGAAGCTTTCTTT. Translating it yields CASKGPNTEAFF.

The genes are TRBV29-1 and TRBJ2-7, with 7 bases lining up with TRBD2. J was trimmed by 7 bases and V by 7 bases; bases with no gene match: 16. The CDR3 has 14 residues. Germline V gene data show CDR1 as SQVTM and CDR2 as ANQGSEA. The CDR3 DNA reads TGCAGCGCCCGGGCGGGTCTTCGGGGAGGGGAGCAGTACTTC. This gives the protein CSARAGLRGGEQYF.

The chain uses TRBV6-5 and TRBJ1-2; D uncertain. The CDR3 covers 15 residues. Between the trimmed V and J ends, which lost 0 bases and 2 bases, there was a span of 10 bases. Per germline, CDR1 MNHEY and CDR2 SVGAGI. The CDR3 reads CASSYSGRRNYGYTF. CDR3 in DNA: TGTGCCAGCAGTTACTCCGGACGGAGGAACTATGGCTACACCTTC.

The chain has TRBV12-2 and TRBJ2-3; TRBD1 reflects the table's D call only, with no check against the DNA. TRBV12-2 is a known pseudogene. CDR3 size: 15 residues. For the CDR3, the DNA is TGTGCAAGTCGCTCAAACACCTTCAACAAAGATACGCAGTATTTT. This codes for CASRSNTFNKDTQYF.

The chain couples TRBV18 to TRBJ2-7; 9 bases agree with TRBD1. This CDR3 has 15 residues. The J segment lost 6 bases and the V segment lost 5 bases, leaving 11 bases of the junction unmatched. Germline loops: CDR1 KGHSH, CDR2 LQKENI. The CDR3 DNA reads as TGTGCCAGCTCATCCGCCGGGACAGGGAATGGCGAGCAGTACTTC. Translation gives CASSSAGTGNGEQYF.

This clone was seen a few times. The chain couples TRBV5-1 to TRBJ1-1; D may be TRBD1 (5 bases). The CDR3 covers 14 residues. V lost 3 bases and J lost 7, with 16 bases in between. Looked up from germline, CDR1 is SGHRS and CDR2 is YFSETQ. CDR3 amino acids: CASSSLQGALEAFF. For the CDR3, the DNA is TGCGCCAGCAGCTCTCTTCAAGGGGCCCTTGAAGCTTTCTTT.

This clone was seen only once. The gene calls are TRBV6-5 and TRBJ1-4, with 7 bases that match TRBD1. The CDR3 has 13 residues. Germline trimming cut 6 bases from V and 12 bases from J; bases unmatched to any gene: 10. Germline loops: CDR1 MNHEY, CDR2 SVGAGI. CDR3 nucleotides: TGTGCCAGCAGAACTGGACAGGTTGGGGAACTGTTTTTT. This sequence encodes CASRTGQVGELFF.

The J gene is TRBJ2-1, the V gene TRBV5-5; TRBD2 matches at 10 bases. Per the germline V gene, CDR1 is SGHKS and CDR2 is YYEKEE (reference sequence). Trimming took 5 bases from V and 5 from J; bases not matched to a gene: 16. CDR3 length: 18 residues. The CDR3 nucleotides are TGTGCCAGCAGGTTAGGGACTAGCGTCGGCCGAGGCCACAATGAGCAGTTCTTC. As protein: CASRLGTSVGRGHNEQFF.

This chain links TRBV5-1 with TRBJ2-5, with D unresolved. CDR3 length equals 14 residues. The germline gives CDR1 SGHRS, CDR2 YFSETQ. Between the trimmed V and J ends, which lost 0 bases and 1 base, there was a span of 7 bases. The CDR3: CASSLGALQETQYF. The CDR3 DNA follows: TGCGCCAGCAGCTTGGGGGCACTCCAAGAGACCCAGTACTTC.

This chain connects TRBV10-3 to TRBJ1-4, with D perhaps TRBD1 (6 bases). The V gene's germline CDR1 is ENHRY and CDR2 SYGVKD. Between the trimmed V and J ends, which lost 10 bases and 5 bases, there was a span of 17 bases. The CDR3 sequence is 14 residues long. The CDR3 DNA sequence: TGTGCCAGCGAATCAGGGGTGTCGAATGAAAAACTGTTTTTT. This codes for CASESGVSNEKLFF.